These 20 T cell receptor beta chains were sequenced from one sample in a study of blood T cell repertoires in COVID-19. Only in-frame clones appear in the TCRdb table, and some are missing; sequencing was by immunoSEQ multiplex PCR. The sample lists 130,000 to 150,000 clones, around 79% occurring once. Sequenced: peripheral blood. These receptors were taken from a man in his sixties with acute or convalescent COVID-19.

This clone occurred many times. J is TRBJ2-3 and V is TRBV24-1; D gene ambiguous. Germline CDR1 reads KGHDR; CDR2 reads SFDVKD. The V and J ends lost 9 bases and 3 bases respectively, with 9 bases between them. The CDR3 has 12 residues. The CDR3 DNA is TGTGCCACCGGAGTCCCAACAGATACGCAGTATTTT. Translated, it gives CATGVPTDTQYF.

The chain joins TRBV24-1 to TRBJ1-5; D gene uncertain. Germline loops: CDR1 KGHDR, CDR2 SFDVKD. V lost 5 bases and J lost 6, with 13 bases in between. The CDR3 spans 14 residues. CDR3 DNA: TGTGCCACCAGTGGCCCCGGAGAAGGTCAGCCCCAGCATTTT. Protein sequence: CATSGPGEGQPQHF.

The chain joins TRBV19 to TRBJ2-5; 9 bases fit TRBD2. The V and J ends lost 3 bases and 5 bases, in that order; junction bases with no gene match: 7. Germline CDR1 is LNHDA and CDR2 is SQIVND (reference sequence). The CDR3 extends over 15 amino acids. The CDR3 region has the DNA TGTGCCAGTAGTATCGGCGGGAGGGCCGGGGAGACCCAGTACTTC. Protein product: CASSIGGRAGETQYF. The entire variable domain, with the rest obtained from reference TRBV19 and TRBJ2-5, is as follows: DGGITQSPKYLFRKEGQNVTLSCEQNLNHDAMYWYRQDPGQGLRLIYYSQIVNDFQKGDIAEGYSVSREKKESFPLTVTSAQKNPTAFYLCASSIGGRAGETQYFGPGTRLLVL.

V and J are TRBV5-1 and TRBJ1-5; unclear D gene. Germline-derived CDR1 and CDR2 are SGHRS and YFSETQ. The CDR3 covers 14 residues. The ends were cut back, 1 base at V and 3 bases at J, with 8 bases in the middle. The CDR3 coding sequence is TGCGCCAGCAGCTTGACTAGGCCCAATCAGCCCCAGCATTTT. Translation: CASSLTRPNQPQHF. The full variable domain, rest sourced from reference TRBV5-1 and TRBJ1-5, is KAGVTQTPRYLIKTRGQQVTLSCSPISGHRSVSWYQQTPGQGLQFLFEYFSETQRNKGNFPGRFSGRQFSNSRSEMNVSTLELGDSALYLCASSLTRPNQPQHFGDGTRLSIL.

The V call is TRBV18, the J call TRBJ2-5; 8 nucleotides align to TRBD2. The CDR3 consists of 16 residues. V lost 1 base, J lost 4 bases, and 8 bases stayed unmatched. Germline V gene lookup returns CDR1 KGHSH and CDR2 LQKENI. The CDR3 DNA is TGTGCCAGCTCACCACAAAGCGGGAGCTCTGGAGAGACCCAGTACTTC. It encodes CASSPQSGSSGETQYF.

V usage is TRBV30 and J usage is TRBJ2-5, with D tentatively TRBD2 (5 bases). The CDR3 has 15 amino acids. Germline V gene lookup returns CDR1 GTSNPN and CDR2 SVGIG (reference sequence). The V end lost 0 bases, the J end lost 2 bases, and 13 bases lay between the germline ends. The CDR3, as DNA: TGTGCCTGGAGTGTACCCGCCGGACTGCAAGAGACCCAGTACTTC. Translation: CAWSVPAGLQETQYF.

This clone came up once. V gene TRBV16 combines with J gene TRBJ2-5; perhaps TRBD1 as D (6 bases). The length of the CDR3 is 15 residues. The V gene lost 1 base and the J gene lost 4 bases, with 13 bases spanning the gap. CDR1 and CDR2 (germline): KGHSY, FQNENV. Here the CDR3 DNA reads TGTGCCAGCAGCCAATACCTGACCAGGGGAGAGACCCAGTACTTC. Encoded protein: CASSQYLTRGETQYF.

The rearrangement joins TRBV30 to TRBJ1-2; D is ambiguous. Trimming took off 4 bases at V and 2 bases at J, with 11 bases between the two ends. CDR3 length: 13 residues. Germline V gives CDR1 GTSNPN, CDR2 SVGIG (reference sequence). CDR3 sequence (DNA): TGTGCCTGGATCCAGGCCTCGAACTATGGCTACACCTTC. This gives the protein CAWIQASNYGYTF. The full variable domain, its missing parts supplied by reference TRBV30 and TRBJ1-2, is SQTIHQWPATLVQPVGSPLSLECTVEGTSNPNLYWYRQAAGRGLQLLFYSVGIGQISSEVPQNLSASRPQDRQFILSSKKLLLSDSGFYLCAWIQASNYGYTFGSGTRLTVV.

This clone was detected only once. The V gene is TRBV18, the J gene TRBJ2-1; TRBD2 matches at 13 bases. J gave up 10 bases and V 6 bases, and 6 bases lay outside the gene matches. The CDR3 is made up of 14 amino acids. Germline-derived CDR1 and CDR2 are KGHSH and LQKENI. This chain's CDR3 is CASSPGLAGSEQFF. In nucleotides, the CDR3 is TGTGCCAGCTCCCCGGGACTAGCGGGGAGCGAGCAGTTCTTC.

The genes are TRBV5-1 and TRBJ2-5; TRBD1 matches at 8 bases. Germline values: CDR1 SGHRS, CDR2 YFSETQ. The length of the CDR3 is 15 residues. Unmatched junction bases numbered 12, after V lost 4 bases and J lost 7 bases. The CDR3 sequence is CASSPGQVPGGTQYF. The CDR3 region has the DNA TGCGCCAGCAGCCCGGGACAGGTCCCTGGTGGGACCCAGTACTTC. Using reference TRBV5-1 and TRBJ2-5 for the parts outside the CDR3, the full variable domain is KAGVTQTPRYLIKTRGQQVTLSCSPISGHRSVSWYQQTPGQGLQFLFEYFSETQRNKGNFPGRFSGRQFSNSRSEMNVSTLELGDSALYLCASSPGQVPGGTQYFGPGTRLLVL.

This clone has just one count. The gene calls are TRBV5-4 and TRBJ2-3, with D unclear. This CDR3 is built from 13 residues. Trimming shortened V by 5 bases and J by 3 bases, and 10 bases separated the two germline ends. Germline V gene sequence: CDR1 SGHNT, CDR2 YYREEE (reference sequence). CDR3 loop: CASSTTDTDTQYF. The CDR3 DNA is TGTGCCAGCAGTACCACAGATACAGATACGCAGTATTTT.

CDR3 in amino acids: CASSLVRTGMNTEAFF. For the CDR3, the DNA is TGTGCCAGCAGTTTGGTACGGACAGGGATGAACACTGAAGCTTTCTTT. The V gene is TRBV27, the J gene TRBJ1-1; 8 nucleotides match TRBD1. CDR3 size: 16 residues. Trimming cost V 3 bases and J 0 bases; bases outside gene matches: 6. Germline V gene data show CDR1 as MNHEY and CDR2 as SMNVEV (reference sequence).

The chain has TRBV19 and TRBJ1-1, with 7 bases that match TRBD1. The CDR3 totals 20 residues. V was pared by 6 bases and J by 6 bases, with 28 bases of the junction left unmatched. Germline CDR1 and CDR2: LNHDA and SQIVND (reference sequence). CDR3 loop: CASSTSTNRGLIRRSAEAFF. The CDR3 nucleotides read TGTGCCAGTAGCACTAGTACGAACAGGGGTCTGATTAGGAGGTCCGCTGAAGCTTTCTTT.

The V and J genes are TRBV27 and TRBJ2-1, with 8 bases aligning to TRBD1. This CDR3 spans 14 amino acids. J was trimmed by 5 bases and V by 6 bases; bases with no gene match: 6. CDR1 is MNHEY, CDR2 SMNVEV, per germline (reference sequence). The CDR3 coding sequence is TGTGCCAGCAGGGCGACAGGGGTCCACAATGAGCAGTTCTTC. It is translated as CASRATGVHNEQFF.

The DNA for the CDR3 is TGTGCCAGCAGAGCGGGACAGGTACCCCTCAATGAGCAGTTCTTC. It translates to CASRAGQVPLNEQFF. V gene TRBV2 combines with J gene TRBJ2-1, with TRBD1 as a possible D gene (8 bases). Trimming removed 6 bases from V and 6 bases from J, with 18 bases in between. Germline CDR1 is SNHLY and CDR2 is FYNNEI. This CDR3 has 15 amino acids.

This clone has a count of ten or more. The chain links TRBV27 to TRBJ1-1; the D gene is possibly TRBD1 (6 bases). Germline CDR1 and CDR2: MNHEY and SMNVEV (reference sequence). Trimming removed 0 bases at V and 2 bases at J, with 13 bases between. CDR3 size: 16 residues. CDR3 DNA: TGTGCCAGCAGTTTATCGGCGGGAGGGGGTAACACTGAAGCTTTCTTT. Translation gives CASSLSAGGGNTEAFF.

The chain carries TRBV2 and TRBJ2-7, with D perhaps matching TRBD1 (5 bases). The length of the CDR3 is 13 residues. V was pared by 6 bases and J by 3 bases, with 12 bases between. The germline V gene encodes CDR1 SNHLY and CDR2 FYNNEI. For the CDR3, the DNA is TGTGCCAGCAGAGCTCCAGGGATCTACGAGCAGTACTTC. It is translated as CASRAPGIYEQYF.

The rearrangement uses TRBV6-5 and TRBJ2-7, with 10 bases lining up with TRBD1. This CDR3 has 13 amino acids. Unmatched junction bases numbered 3, after V lost 6 bases and J lost 4 bases. Germline values: CDR1 MNHEY, CDR2 SVGAGI. CDR3 sequence (DNA): TGTGCCAGCAGCCAGGGACAGGGGTACGAGCAGTACTTC. Translated: CASSQGQGYEQYF.

This chain uses TRBV28 with TRBJ1-2, with TRBD1 as a possible D gene (6 bases). The germline gives CDR1 MDHEN, CDR2 SYDVKM. The V and J ends lost 3 bases and 3 bases respectively, with 14 bases between them. This CDR3 comprises 15 residues. CDR3 loop: CASSLVGGTHYGYTF. The CDR3 region has the DNA TGTGCCAGCAGTTTGGTAGGGGGAACACACTATGGCTACACCTTC.

V and J are TRBV19 and TRBJ1-5; D might be TRBD1 (5 bases). Germline V gene data show CDR1 as LNHDA and CDR2 as SQIVND (reference sequence). The CDR3 contains 13 residues. V lost 8 bases, J lost 4 bases, and 12 bases lay in between. This CDR3 is CASGAVVNQPQHF. DNA for the CDR3: TGTGCCAGTGGGGCGGTAGTGAATCAGCCCCAGCATTTT.